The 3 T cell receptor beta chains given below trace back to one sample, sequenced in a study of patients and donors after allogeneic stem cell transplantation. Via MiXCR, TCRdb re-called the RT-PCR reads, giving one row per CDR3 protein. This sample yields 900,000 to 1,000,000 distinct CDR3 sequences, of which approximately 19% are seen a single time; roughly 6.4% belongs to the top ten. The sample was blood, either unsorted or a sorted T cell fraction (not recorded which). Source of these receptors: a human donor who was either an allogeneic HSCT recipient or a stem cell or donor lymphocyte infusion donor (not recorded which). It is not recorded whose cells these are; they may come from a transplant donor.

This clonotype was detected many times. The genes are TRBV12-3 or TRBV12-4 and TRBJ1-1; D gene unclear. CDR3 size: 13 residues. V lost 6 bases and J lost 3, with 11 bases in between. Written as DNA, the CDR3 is TGTGCCAGCAGCCTATTTCGGGACACTGAAGCTTTCTTT. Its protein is CASSLFRDTEAFF.

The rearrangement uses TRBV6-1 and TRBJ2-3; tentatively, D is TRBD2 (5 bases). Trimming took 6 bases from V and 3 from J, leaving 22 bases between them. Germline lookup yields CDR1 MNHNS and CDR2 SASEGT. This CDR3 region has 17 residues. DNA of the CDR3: TGTGCCAGCAGGGATACGATCCGGGGTGAATGGACAGATACGCAGTATTTT. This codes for CASRDTIRGEWTDTQYF.

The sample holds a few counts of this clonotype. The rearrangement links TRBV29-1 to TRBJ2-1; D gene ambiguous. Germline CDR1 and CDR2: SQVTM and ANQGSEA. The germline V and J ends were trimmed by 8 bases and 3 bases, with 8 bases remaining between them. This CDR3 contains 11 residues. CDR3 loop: CSSNNYNEQFF. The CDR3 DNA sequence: TGCAGCTCAAACAACTACAATGAGCAGTTCTTC.